This section outlines one T cell receptor beta chain sequence together with its context. V shed 5 bases, J shed 0 bases, and the junction held 5 bases outside the gene matches. This CDR3 region has 16 residues. The germline V gene has CDR1 MGHRA and CDR2 YSYEKL. The data originate from a study of T cells after yellow fever vaccination. The 5'RACE template-switching step produced TCR cDNA and added a universal primer site and UMIs. TCRdb analysed the 5' RACE reads with MiXCR anew, one entry per CDR3 protein. Found here are about 340,000 distinct CDR3 sequences, 8.7% of them singletons; the top ten hold 15% to 20%.

This chain connects TRBV4-1 to TRBJ2-3, with 10 bases aligning to TRBD2. The specimen was PBMCs, collected on the day of the first yellow fever vaccination. This receptor was obtained from a man in his late teens or twenties who received the YFV17D yellow fever vaccine. CDR3 sequence (DNA): TGCGCCAGCAGCTACCTAGCGGGGGCGAGCACAGATACGCAGTATTTT. It codes for CASSYLAGASTDTQYF.